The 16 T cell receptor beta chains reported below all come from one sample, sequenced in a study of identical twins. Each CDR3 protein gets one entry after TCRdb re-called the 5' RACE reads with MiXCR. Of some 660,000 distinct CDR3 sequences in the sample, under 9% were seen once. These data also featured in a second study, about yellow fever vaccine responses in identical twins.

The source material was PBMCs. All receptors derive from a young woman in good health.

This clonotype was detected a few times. The CDR3 loop reads CASSHGQGLYEQYF. CDR3 in DNA: TGTGCCAGCAGTCATGGACAGGGGCTTTACGAGCAGTACTTC. The V gene is TRBV12-3 or TRBV12-4, the J gene TRBJ2-7, with 9 nucleotides matching TRBD1. The V gene end was trimmed by 5 bases and the J gene end by 4 bases; junction bases not matched to a gene: 6. This CDR3 spans 14 amino acids.

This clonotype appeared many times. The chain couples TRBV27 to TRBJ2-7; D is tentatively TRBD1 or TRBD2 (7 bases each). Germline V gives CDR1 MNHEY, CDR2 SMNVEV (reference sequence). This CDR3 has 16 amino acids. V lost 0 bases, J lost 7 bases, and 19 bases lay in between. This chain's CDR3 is CASSLSRQGGRKEQYF. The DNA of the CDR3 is TGTGCCAGCAGTTTATCGCGGCAGGGGGGGAGGAAAGAGCAGTACTTC.

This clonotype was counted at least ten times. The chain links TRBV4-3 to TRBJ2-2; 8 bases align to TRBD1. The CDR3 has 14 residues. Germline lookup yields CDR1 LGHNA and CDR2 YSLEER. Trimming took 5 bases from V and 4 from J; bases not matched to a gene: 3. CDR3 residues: CASSSDRATGELFF. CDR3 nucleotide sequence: TGCGCCAGCAGCTCGGACAGGGCCACCGGGGAGCTGTTTTTT.

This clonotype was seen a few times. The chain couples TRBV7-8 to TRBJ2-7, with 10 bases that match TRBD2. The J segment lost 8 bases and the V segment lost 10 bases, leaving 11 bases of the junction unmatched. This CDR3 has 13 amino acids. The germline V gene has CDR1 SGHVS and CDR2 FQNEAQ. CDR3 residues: CATRSGRAEKQYF. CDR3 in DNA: TGTGCCACTCGAAGCGGGAGGGCGGAGAAGCAGTACTTC.

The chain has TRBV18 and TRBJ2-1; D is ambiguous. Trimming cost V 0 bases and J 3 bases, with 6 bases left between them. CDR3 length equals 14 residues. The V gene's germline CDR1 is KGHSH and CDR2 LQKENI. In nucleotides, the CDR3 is TGTGCCAGCTCACCACCGAGTCGCTACAATGAGCAGTTCTTC. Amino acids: CASSPPSRYNEQFF.

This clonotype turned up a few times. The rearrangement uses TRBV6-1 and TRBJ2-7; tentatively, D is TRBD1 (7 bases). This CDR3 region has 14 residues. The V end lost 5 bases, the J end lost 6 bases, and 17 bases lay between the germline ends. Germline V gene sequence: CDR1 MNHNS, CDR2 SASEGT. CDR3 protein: CASSIGQGGSEQYF. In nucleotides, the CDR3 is TGTGCCAGCAGTATAGGGCAGGGGGGCTCCGAGCAGTACTTC.

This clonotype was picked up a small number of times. The CDR3 DNA follows: TGTGCCAGCAGTTACGGGCTATACACAGATACGCAGTATTTT. As protein: CASSYGLYTDTQYF. The chain links TRBV6-5 to TRBJ2-3; D unclear. Trimming took off 2 bases at V and 2 bases at J, with 8 bases between the two ends. The germline CDR1 and CDR2 sequences are MNHEY and SVGAGI. The CDR3 contains 14 residues.

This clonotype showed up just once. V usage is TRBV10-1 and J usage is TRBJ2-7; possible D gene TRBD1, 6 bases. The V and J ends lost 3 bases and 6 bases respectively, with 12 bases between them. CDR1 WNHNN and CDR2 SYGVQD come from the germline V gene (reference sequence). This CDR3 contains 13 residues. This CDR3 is CASSESGVSEQYF. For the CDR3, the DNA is TGCGCCAGCAGTGAATCAGGGGTGAGCGAGCAGTACTTC.

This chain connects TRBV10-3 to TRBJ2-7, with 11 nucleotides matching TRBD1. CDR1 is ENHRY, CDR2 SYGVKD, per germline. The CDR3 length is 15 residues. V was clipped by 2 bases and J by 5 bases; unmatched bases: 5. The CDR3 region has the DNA TGTGCCATCAGTGAGCCGGACAGGGGGCGAAACGAGCAGTACTTC. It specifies CAISEPDRGRNEQYF.

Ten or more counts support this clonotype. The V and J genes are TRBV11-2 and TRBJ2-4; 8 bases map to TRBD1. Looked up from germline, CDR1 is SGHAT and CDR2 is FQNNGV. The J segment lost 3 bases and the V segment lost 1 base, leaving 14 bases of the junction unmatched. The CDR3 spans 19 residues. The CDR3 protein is CASSLVSGQGGWGKNIQYF. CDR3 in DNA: TGTGCCAGCAGCTTAGTAAGCGGACAGGGTGGATGGGGCAAAAACATTCAGTACTTC.

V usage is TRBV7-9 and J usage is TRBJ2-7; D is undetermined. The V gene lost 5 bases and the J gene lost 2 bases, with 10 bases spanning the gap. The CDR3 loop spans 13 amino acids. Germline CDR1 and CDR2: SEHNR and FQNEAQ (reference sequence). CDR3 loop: CASSPSTAYEQYF. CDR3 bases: TGTGCCAGCAGCCCATCAACAGCCTACGAGCAGTACTTC.

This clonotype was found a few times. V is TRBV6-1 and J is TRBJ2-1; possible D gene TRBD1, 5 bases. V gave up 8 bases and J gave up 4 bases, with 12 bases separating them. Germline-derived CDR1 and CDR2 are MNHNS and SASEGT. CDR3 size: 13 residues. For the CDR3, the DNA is TGTGCCAGCGCAGGGCAGCAATACAATGAGCAGTTCTTC. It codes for CASAGQQYNEQFF.

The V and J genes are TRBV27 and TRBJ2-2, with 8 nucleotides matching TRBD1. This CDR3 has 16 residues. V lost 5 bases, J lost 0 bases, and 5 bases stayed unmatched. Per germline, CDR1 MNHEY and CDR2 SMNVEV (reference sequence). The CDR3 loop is CASSTRTGTNTGELFF. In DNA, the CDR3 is TGTGCCAGCAGTACGCGGACAGGGACGAACACCGGGGAGCTGTTTTTT.

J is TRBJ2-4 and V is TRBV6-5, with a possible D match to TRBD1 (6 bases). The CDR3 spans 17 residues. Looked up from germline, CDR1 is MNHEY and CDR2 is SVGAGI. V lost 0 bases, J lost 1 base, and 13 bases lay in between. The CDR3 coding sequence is TGTGCCAGCAGTTACTCGAGGACAGCTGCGGCCAAAAACATTCAGTACTTC. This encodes CASSYSRTAAAKNIQYF.

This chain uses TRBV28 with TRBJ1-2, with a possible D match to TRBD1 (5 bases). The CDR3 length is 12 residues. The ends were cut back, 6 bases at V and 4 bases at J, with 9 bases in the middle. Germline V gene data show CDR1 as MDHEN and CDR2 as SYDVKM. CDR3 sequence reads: CASRSGGYGYTF. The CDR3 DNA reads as TGTGCCAGCAGGAGTGGGGGCTATGGCTACACCTTC.

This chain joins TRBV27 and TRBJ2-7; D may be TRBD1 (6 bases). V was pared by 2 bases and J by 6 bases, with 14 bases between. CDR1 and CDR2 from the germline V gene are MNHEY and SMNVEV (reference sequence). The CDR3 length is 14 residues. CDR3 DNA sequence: TGTGCCAGCAGTTTACTGGCAGGGGCCCGCGAGCAGTACTTC. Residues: CASSLLAGAREQYF.